This T cell receptor beta chain came from a study of spatial heterogeneity in lung cancer. Time point of the sample: sample taken at primary tumor resection. Unsorted samples of tumor, nontumor lung or frozen PBMC had their whole RNA sequenced. At least ten counts were recorded for this clonotype. TCRdb independently ran MiXCR on the 5' RACE reads; one entry per CDR3 protein. The table includes 24,000 or so distinct CDR3 sequences, under 8% detected once. This CDR3 contains 14 residues. Germline CDR1 and CDR2: SGHRS and YFSETQ. V shed 0 bases and J shed 1 base, with 7 bases lying between them. The starting material was PBMCs, obtained at surgery. The gene calls are TRBV5-1 and TRBJ1-1; D is unclear. The receptor's source is a male donor with early-stage non-small cell lung cancer. CDR3 sequence reads: CASSLGTRNTEAFF. The CDR3, as DNA: TGCGCCAGCAGCTTGGGGACCCGGAACACTGAAGCTTTCTTT.